These T cell receptor beta chains were read from a single sample in a study of shared clonotypes between healthy human individuals. TCRdb's table, derived via immunoSEQ multiplex PCR, lists solely in-frame clones and lacks some. The table has a few million clones, approximately 95% seen once. Sequences were obtained from naive CD4+ T cells from PBMCs. These receptors were collected from a young man in good health. Some clones in this sample may be carry-over from other donors' samples. Each CDR3 is given with its conserved first and last residue. D genes are given only for firm matches. Expanded clones are given a class, and other clones once, few, many or no size at all.

D gene	V gene	clone size	J gene	CDR3 length	CDR3 DNA	CDR3 protein
-	TRBV7-2	-	TRBJ2-5	15	TGTGCCAGCAGCTCCCGGACATCCGGACATGAGACCCAGTACTTC	CASSSRTSGHETQYF
-	TRBV15	-	TRBJ2-3	12	TGTGCCACCAGCAGCCCGGTAGATACGCAGTATTTT	CATSSPVDTQYF
-	TRBV5-1	-	TRBJ1-5	14	TGCGCCAGCAGCTTGGTAGGGGGTAATCAGCCCCAGCATTTT	CASSLVGGNQPQHF
TRBD1	TRBV6-1	-	TRBJ1-4	15	TGTGCCAGCAGTCCCTCACAGGGGATTTCGGAAAAACTGTTTTTT	CASSPSQGISEKLFF
-	TRBV6-7	-	TRBJ2-7	16	TGTGCCAGCAGTTTGTTCCCCCGGGACTGGGACTACGAGCAGTACTTC	CASSLFPRDWDYEQYF
-	TRBV7-6	-	TRBJ2-5	16	TGTGCCAGCAGCCGCCAACAGGGCCAACAGGCGGAGACCCAGTACTTC	CASSRQQGQQAETQYF
-	TRBV28	-	TRBJ2-7	14	TGTGCCAGCGGACAGAATCCTTCCTCCTACGAGCAGTACTTC	CASGQNPSSYEQYF
TRBD2	TRBV6-1	-	TRBJ2-1	15	TGTGCCAGCAGTGAACTCCTAGCGGGAGACAATGAGCAGTTCTTC	CASSELLAGDNEQFF
-	TRBV28	-	TRBJ2-4	16	TGTGCCAGCAGTGGCGGGACAGTAGTGGCCAAAAACATTCAGTACTTC	CASSGGTVVAKNIQYF
TRBD1	TRBV18	-	TRBJ1-5	15	TGTGCCAGCTCCCAACCCGGGACAGGGAATCAGCCCCAGCATTTT	CASSQPGTGNQPQHF
-	TRBV5-1	-	TRBJ2-7	14	TGCGCCAGCAGCGCACAGGGAGCCACCTACGAGCAGTACTTC	CASSAQGATYEQYF
-	TRBV4-1	-	TRBJ2-7	15	TGCGCCAGCAGCCCACGGGTGCCGGGCGGCTACGAGCAGTACTTC	CASSPRVPGGYEQYF
-	TRBV6-6	-	TRBJ2-6	14	TGTGCCAGCAGTTACGGCGGGGTGGCCAACGTCCTGACTTTC	CASSYGGVANVLTF
TRBD1	TRBV7-9	-	TRBJ2-2	15	TGTGCCAGCAGCTCAACTACGACAGGGGCCGGGGAGCTGTTTTTT	CASSSTTTGAGELFF
TRBD2	TRBV28	-	TRBJ2-7	14	TGTGCCAGCGGACCGACTAGCGGGTTTCGGGAGCAGTACTTC	CASGPTSGFREQYF
-	TRBV5-6	-	TRBJ2-1	11	TGTGCCAGCAGCCTCGGAAGAGAGCAGTTCTTC	CASSLGREQFF
-	TRBV5-1	-	TRBJ2-1	13	TGCGCCAGCAGCACCAGGGTGATTGATGAGCAGTTCTTC	CASSTRVIDEQFF
-	TRBV29-1	-	TRBJ1-1	14	TGCAGCGTTGAATCCAGGCCCATGAACACTGAAGCTTTCTTT	CSVESRPMNTEAFF
-	TRBV28	-	TRBJ1-1	11	TGTGCCAGCAGTTTGAATTGGAAAGCTTTCTTT	CASSLNWKAFF
TRBD2	TRBV9	-	TRBJ2-7	15	TGTGCCAGCAGCGTAGCCAGCGGGAGGGCCTACGAGCAGTACTTC	CASSVASGRAYEQYF
TRBD1	TRBV6-5	-	TRBJ2-7	15	TGTGCCAGCAGTTACTGGAAGGGGGCTGTATACGAGCAGTACTTC	CASSYWKGAVYEQYF
TRBD1	TRBV18	-	TRBJ1-2	16	TGTGCCAGCTCACCACCGGGGACAGGGGGGGACTATGGCTACACCTTC	CASSPPGTGGDYGYTF
-	TRBV30	-	TRBJ2-5	14	TGTGCCTGGAGTACCGGACAGTCTTGGGAGACCCAGTACTTC	CAWSTGQSWETQYF
-	TRBV6-6	-	TRBJ2-3	13	TGTGCCATCGGCCGGCAGGGGACAGATACGCAGTATTTT	CAIGRQGTDTQYF
TRBD2	TRBV14	-	TRBJ2-7	17	TGTGCCAGCAGCCAAGGGCTAGCGGGAGCCCGCTCCTACGAGCAGTACTTC	CASSQGLAGARSYEQYF
-	TRBV20-1	-	TRBJ2-1	11	TGCAGTGCTAGGCGTTCAAATGAGCAGTTCTTC	CSARRSNEQFF
-	TRBV10-3	-	TRBJ1-2	15	TGTGCCATCAGTCCGCCGGGGACGGGGGCTACTGGCTACACCTTC	CAISPPGTGATGYTF
-	TRBV10-3	-	TRBJ1-1	17	TGTGCCATCAGTGAGTCGTTTGGTGGACGGGGGGTGGTTGAAGCTTTCTTT	CAISESFGGRGVVEAFF
-	TRBV4-2	-	TRBJ2-1	16	TGTGCCAGCAGCCGCACAACTAGGGAACTCTACAATGAGCAGTTCTTC	CASSRTTRELYNEQFF
TRBD1	TRBV9	-	TRBJ2-1	15	TGTGCCAGCAGCGCCCTCGGACAGGTCTACAATGAGCAGTTCTTC	CASSALGQVYNEQFF
TRBD1	TRBV2	-	TRBJ2-2	15	TGTGCCAGCACCGACAGGGGTCCGAACACCGGGGAGCTGTTTTTT	CASTDRGPNTGELFF
TRBD1	TRBV18	-	TRBJ1-1	13	TGTGCCAGCTCACGAGACAGGGGGACTGAAGCTTTCTTT	CASSRDRGTEAFF
-	TRBV11-1	-	TRBJ1-5	14	TGTGCCAGCAGCTTACCAGGTAGCAATCAGCCCCAGCATTTT	CASSLPGSNQPQHF
-	TRBV5-1	-	TRBJ2-3	16	TGCGCCAGCACCCCCGGGTGGGCACCGAGCACAGATACGCAGTATTTT	CASTPGWAPSTDTQYF
-	TRBV29-1	-	TRBJ2-5	13	TGCAGCGCCGGACGGACAATTCAAGAGACCCAGTACTTC	CSAGRTIQETQYF
-	TRBV10-2	-	TRBJ1-2	14	TGCGCCAGCAGTGAGATCGTGGAGAACTATGGCTACACCTTC	CASSEIVENYGYTF
-	TRBV5-1	-	TRBJ1-1	13	TGCGCCAGCAGTGGCGGGGGTAACACTGAAGCTTTCTTT	CASSGGGNTEAFF
-	TRBV12-5	-	TRBJ2-3	12	TGTGCTAGTGGCCCCCACACAGATACGCAGTATTTT	CASGPHTDTQYF
TRBD2	TRBV7-8	-	TRBJ2-7	14	TGTGCCAGCAGCTTAGACGGGGAGGGAGCCGAGCAGTACTTC	CASSLDGEGAEQYF
-	TRBV5-4	once	TRBJ1-2	14	TGTGCCAGCAGCTTGGACAGGGCAAACTATGGCTACACCTTC	CASSLDRANYGYTF
TRBD2	TRBV11-2	once	TRBJ2-7	17	TGTGCCAGCAGCTTAGATCGGGTAACTAGCGGGACGAACGAGCAGTACTTC	CASSLDRVTSGTNEQYF
TRBD2	TRBV5-1	once	TRBJ2-7	14	TGCGCCAGCAGCTGGACTAGCGGGGTCTACGAGCAGTACTTC	CASSWTSGVYEQYF
TRBD2	TRBV2	-	TRBJ2-3	17	TGTGCCAGCAGTGGGGGCGGGGCGGGAGCGGGCACAGATACGCAGTATTTT	CASSGGGAGAGTDTQYF
-	TRBV7-8	-	TRBJ1-5	16	TGTGCCAGCAGCTTAGAGGGCGGAACCATCGGACAGCCCCAGCATTTT	CASSLEGGTIGQPQHF
TRBD1	TRBV7-7	few	TRBJ1-3	14	TGTGCCAGCAGCCCAGGGACAGCTGGAAACACCATATATTTT	CASSPGTAGNTIYF
-	TRBV6-6	-	TRBJ1-5	13	TGTGCCAGCAGTTTGACAGGAGACCAGCCCCAGCATTTT	CASSLTGDQPQHF
-	TRBV5-4	-	TRBJ1-1	12	TGTGCCAGTGACACTGGAGGGGTAACAGCTTTCTTT	CASDTGGVTAFF
-	TRBV5-1	-	TRBJ2-2	16	TGCGCCAGCAGCTCCCTGACAGGAGCAGGGAACGGGGAGCTGTTTTTT	CASSSLTGAGNGELFF
TRBD1	TRBV27	-	TRBJ2-4	15	TGTGCCAGCAGTCCCCAGGGGACAGGGGGCGCCGTTCAGTACTTC	CASSPQGTGGAVQYF
-	TRBV5-1	once	TRBJ2-7	14	TGCGCCAGCAGTTGGGGGGGCCTTAACTACGAGCAGTACTTC	CASSWGGLNYEQYF
-	TRBV7-2	-	TRBJ2-1	13	TGTGCCAGCAGCCGGTCCAAGTACAATGAGCAGTTCTTC	CASSRSKYNEQFF
TRBD2	TRBV7-2	-	TRBJ2-7	13	TGTGCCAGCAGCCTTGCGGGGGATCGGGGGCAGTACTTC	CASSLAGDRGQYF
-	TRBV5-1	-	TRBJ2-7	14	TGCGCCAGCAGCAAGGTAAACAGTCCCTACGAGCAGTACTTC	CASSKVNSPYEQYF
TRBD2	TRBV6-1	-	TRBJ2-2	15	TGTGCCAGCAGTGAACTAGCGGGAGGTGTCGGGGAGCTGTTTTTT	CASSELAGGVGELFF
-	TRBV4-1	-	TRBJ2-7	15	TGCGCCAGCAGCCCAGACCAGGGGAGCTCCTACGAGCAGTACTTC	CASSPDQGSSYEQYF
-	TRBV7-9	-	TRBJ2-7	13	TGTGCCAGCAGCGCGGGACAGTTCTACGAGCAGTACTTC	CASSAGQFYEQYF
TRBD1	TRBV11-2	-	TRBJ1-1	17	TGTGCCAGCAGCTTAGTCGGGGTACGGACAGGCAACACTGAAGCTTTCTTT	CASSLVGVRTGNTEAFF
-	TRBV9	-	TRBJ2-3	15	TGTGCCAGCAGCTTTACAGGAGTGGGCACAGATACGCAGTATTTT	CASSFTGVGTDTQYF
-	TRBV5-1	-	TRBJ1-1	17	TGCGCCAGCAGCTTGGGCCCCACGACAGGTTGGAACACTGAAGCTTTCTTT	CASSLGPTTGWNTEAFF